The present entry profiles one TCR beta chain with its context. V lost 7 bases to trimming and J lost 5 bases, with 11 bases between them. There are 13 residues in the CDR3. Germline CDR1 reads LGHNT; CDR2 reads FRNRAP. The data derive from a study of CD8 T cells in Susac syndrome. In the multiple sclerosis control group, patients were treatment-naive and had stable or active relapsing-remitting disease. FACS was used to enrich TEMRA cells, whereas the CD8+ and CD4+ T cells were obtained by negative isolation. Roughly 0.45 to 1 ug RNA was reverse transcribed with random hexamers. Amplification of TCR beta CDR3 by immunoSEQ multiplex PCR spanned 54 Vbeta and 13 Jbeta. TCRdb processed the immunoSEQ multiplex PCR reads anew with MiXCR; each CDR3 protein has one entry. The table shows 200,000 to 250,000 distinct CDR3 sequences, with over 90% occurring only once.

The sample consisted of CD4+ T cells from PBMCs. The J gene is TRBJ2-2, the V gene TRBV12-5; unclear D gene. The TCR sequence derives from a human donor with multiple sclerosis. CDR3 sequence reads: CASEERSTGELFF. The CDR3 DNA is TGTGCTAGTGAAGAAAGGTCGACCGGGGAGCTGTTTTTT.